These 15 T cell receptor beta chains share one sample of origin, sequenced in a study of T cell repertoires in cytomegalovirus infection. TCRdb redid the calling of the reads with MiXCR, one entry per CDR3 protein. The data show roughly 120,000 distinct CDR3 sequences, 25% to 35% seen once. No antigen is known for these receptors. Specimen: CD8+ T cells from cultured PBMCs, collected from culture after CMV antigen stimulation. All receptors derive from a human donor in good health (CMV status not recorded). Some clones in this sample may be carry-over from other donors' samples.

Concerning this clonotype itself: At one boundary the junction diverges from the germline segment, which might be a read error. The J gene is TRBJ2-5, the V gene TRBV7-7; D unresolved. Germline assignment: CDR1 SSHAT and CDR2 FNYEAQ (reference sequence). This CDR3 is 15 amino acids long. This CDR3 reads CASSLEVGRQETQYF. As DNA, the CDR3 is TGTGCTAGCAGCTTAGAGGTGGGCAGGCAAGAGACCCAGTACTTC.

CDR3 protein: CASSLYRGANNEQFF. CDR3 DNA: TGTGCCAGCAGTTTATATAGGGGGGCCAACAATGAGCAGTTCTTC. The chain carries TRBV12-3 or TRBV12-4 and TRBJ2-1, with D possibly being TRBD1 or TRBD2 (6 bases each). With 2 bases removed from V and 5 bases from J, the gap between germline ends came to 13 bases. The CDR3 is 15 residues long.

This sequence joins TRBV4-1 and TRBJ1-5, with TRBD1 matching over 9 bases. This CDR3 comprises 16 residues. The germline V gene has CDR1 MGHRA and CDR2 YSYEKL. V lost 3 bases and J lost 4; bases outside the gene matches: 7. The CDR3: CASSHASGTGNQPQHF. The CDR3 DNA follows: TGCGCCAGCAGCCATGCCTCCGGGACAGGGAATCAGCCCCAGCATTTT.

V and J are TRBV12-3 or TRBV12-4 and TRBJ1-4; D remains unclear. CDR3 size: 13 residues. Deletions cut 3 bases from V and 8 bases from J, with 10 bases between. CDR3 residues: CASSFSSPEKLFF. In DNA form, the CDR3 reads TGTGCCAGCAGTTTCTCAAGCCCCGAAAAACTGTTTTTT.

This clonotype has at least ten counts. This chain joins TRBV7-8 and TRBJ2-2; no firm D call. Germline-derived CDR1 and CDR2 are SGHVS and FQNEAQ. The V end was cut by 1 base, the J end by 1 base, with 7 bases between. CDR3 size: 15 residues. The CDR3 sequence is CASSLGWMNTGELFF. The CDR3 DNA is TGTGCCAGCAGCTTAGGATGGATGAACACCGGGGAGCTGTTTTTT.

At least ten counts were recorded for this clonotype. V is TRBV7-2 and J is TRBJ2-1; 9 bases match TRBD1. The V and J ends lost 5 bases and 8 bases, in that order; junction bases with no gene match: 10. This CDR3 has 15 amino acids. From germline, CDR1 is SGHTA and CDR2 FQGNSA. The CDR3 coding sequence is TGTGCCAGCAGCCGCGGGACAGGGACTTACGATGAGCAGTTCTTC. It translates to CASSRGTGTYDEQFF. The whole variable domain, remainder taken from reference TRBV7-2 and TRBJ2-1, is GAGVSQSPSNKVTEKGKDVELRCDPISGHTALYWYRQSLGQGLEFLIYFQGNSAPDKSGLPSDRFSAERTGGSVSTLTIQRTQQEDSAVYLCASSRGTGTYDEQFFGPGTRLTVL.

This clonotype appeared a single time. The V and J genes are TRBV18 and TRBJ1-1; D uncertain. Germline CDR1 and CDR2: KGHSH and LQKENI. The CDR3 sequence is 15 residues long. V lost 4 bases and J lost 0, with 12 bases in between. Here the CDR3 DNA reads TGTGCCAGCTCACAGCGGACCGACATGAACACTGAAGCTTTCTTT. This codes for CASSQRTDMNTEAFF.

The rearrangement uses TRBV5-1 and TRBJ2-3; D is unresolved. The germline V gene has CDR1 SGHRS and CDR2 YFSETQ. Trimming took 3 bases from V and 4 from J, leaving 12 bases between them. This CDR3 spans 14 amino acids. CDR3 sequence reads: CASSWTQPADTQYF. The CDR3 DNA reads as TGCGCCAGCAGCTGGACCCAGCCGGCAGATACGCAGTATTTT.

The chain combines TRBV5-1 with TRBJ2-7; possibly TRBD1 for D (7 bases). Germline V gives CDR1 SGHRS, CDR2 YFSETQ. CDR3 length: 14 amino acids. Trimming stripped 4 bases from V and 1 base from J, with 12 bases between. CDR3 protein: CASSAGTASYEQYF. CDR3 coding DNA: TGCGCCAGCAGCGCGGGGACAGCTTCCTACGAGCAGTACTTC.

The chain carries TRBV12-3 or TRBV12-4 and TRBJ2-7; D is possibly TRBD1 (6 bases). This CDR3 comprises 15 residues. Trimming removed 3 bases from V and 6 bases from J, with 18 bases in between. The CDR3 coding sequence is TGTGCCAGCAGTTTTCTCGCAGGGGACGTTTCCGAGCAGTACTTC. Translated, it gives CASSFLAGDVSEQYF.

The chain uses TRBV9 and TRBJ2-7; 9 nucleotides align to TRBD1. The length of the CDR3 is 14 residues. The germline CDR1 and CDR2 sequences are SGDLS and YYNGEE. V gave up 4 bases and J gave up 4 bases; unmatched junction bases: 6. CDR3 amino acids: CASSKLDRGYEQYF. CDR3 bases: TGTGCCAGCAGCAAACTGGACAGGGGATACGAGCAGTACTTC.

This clonotype was counted only a few times. The gene calls are TRBV6-6 and TRBJ1-1; D gene uncertain. The V and J ends lost 0 bases and 3 bases respectively, with 14 bases between them. Per germline, CDR1 MNHNY and CDR2 SVGAGI (reference sequence). The CDR3 runs to 16 residues. CDR3: CASSYSLGVTDTEAFF. The DNA for the CDR3 is TGTGCCAGCAGTTACTCTCTTGGGGTGACGGACACTGAAGCTTTCTTT.

The chain joins TRBV6-1 to TRBJ1-6; tentatively, D is TRBD1 (6 bases). This CDR3 spans 15 amino acids. CDR1 is MNHNS, CDR2 SASEGT, per germline. V gave up 1 base and J gave up 8 bases, with 12 bases separating them. CDR3 DNA: TGTGCCAGCAGTGAAGGCAGGGGTTGGGATTCACCCCTCCACTTT. Amino acids: CASSEGRGWDSPLHF.

This clonotype was detected only a few times. The V gene is TRBV27, the J gene TRBJ1-1; 7 bases fit TRBD1. The CDR3 spans 13 residues. Germline V CDR1 and CDR2: MNHEY, SMNVEV (reference sequence). The ends lost 2 bases at V and 4 bases at J; junction bases unmatched: 1. The CDR3 here is CASSLDRATEAFF. The DNA for the CDR3 is TGTGCCAGCAGTTTAGACAGGGCCACTGAAGCTTTCTTT.

This clonotype showed up just a few times. V is TRBV12-5 and J is TRBJ1-5; TRBD1 agrees at 10 bases. V was pared by 1 base and J by 3 bases, with 21 bases of the junction left unmatched. Germline assignment: CDR1 LGHNT and CDR2 FRNRAP. CDR3 length equals 22 residues. The DNA of the CDR3 is TGTGCTAGTGGTTTGGAAGGTATTACCGGGACAGGGGTTCATAGGGTCAATCAGCCCCAGCATTTT. Residues: CASGLEGITGTGVHRVNQPQHF.